This is a list of T cell receptor beta chains from one sample in a study of T cell changes during pregnancy in multiple sclerosis. Here immunoSEQ multiplex PCR was the method, and the copy in TCRdb shows in-frame clones only, minus some. The sample shows 100,000 or so clones, approximately 92% of them seen only once. The sample was peripheral blood, taken in the second trimester of pregnancy. The receptors here all came from a female donor with multiple sclerosis, enrolled in a pregnancy study. The CDR3 runs from the conserved cysteine through the conserved F or W.

>TRBV6-1
CASSDGTSGRAAEQFF
>TRBV27
CASRPGQTETQYF
>TRBV2
CASSLYRVDEKLFF
>TRBV14
CASSQDLVEETQYF
>TRBV21-1
CASSAGTSRTGELFF
>TRBV7-8
CASSLVGTGSSYEQYF
>TRBV5-1
CASSPLPNKIADTQYF
>TRBV28
CASSSGLARDEQFF
>TRBV27
CASSLRTSGRTSSYNEQFF
>TRBV9
CASSVGRGGGYTF
>TRBV4-1
CASSQDWTGPGEQYF
>TRBV25-1
CASSETRLATTTDTQYF
>TRBV6-5
CASSPTQGIGETQYF
>TRBV29-1
CSVEQNEQFF
>TRBV9
CASSRFDEQFF
>TRBV2
CASSEALQLEQYF
>TRBV18
CASSPSGSTDTQYF
>TRBV5-1
CASSLLTANTGELFF
>TRBV30
CAWETGGSGNTIYF
>TRBV5-4
CASSLLDRPNYGYTF
>TRBV5-1
CASSLWSGGNTIYF
>TRBV7-6
CASSLRQGGQPQHF
>TRBV5-4
CASSPGTSYHTDTQYF
>TRBV15
CATAFNRGRHGYEQYF
>TRBV28
CASSVQGAGTEAFF
>TRBV29-1
CSVEPSDRRIYNEQFF
>TRBV4-3
CASSQGTGPTYEQYF
>TRBV5-5
CASSKGQGALGSGANVLTF
>TRBV9
CASSPGGGSGSADTQYF
>TRBV29-1
CSVEGGSGVTAGELFF
>TRBV6-5
CASKPLQVPEQFF
>TRBV7-2
CASSRGLNFEQYF
>TRBV28
CASRETGGTIQYF
>TRBV5-5
CASSPRGQGPDHYGYTF
>TRBV7-9
CASKGETSGHTQYF
>TRBV7-9
CASSLARGVTEAFF
>TRBV7-9
CASSLARNTEAFF
>TRBV5-6
CASTPGLAGGYNEQFF
>TRBV4-3
CASSPGQGPLAYGYTF
>TRBV28
CASRSGVGEKLFF